Each of the 14 T cell receptor beta chains below was sequenced from the same sample in a study of shared clonotypes between healthy human individuals. In the naive CD8 group, cells lacked CD45RO and were positively selected for CCR7, so terminally differentiated effector memory CD45RA+ cells were left out. Only in-frame clones appear in the TCRdb table, and some are missing; sequencing was by immunoSEQ multiplex PCR. Found here are 1.5 million to 2.5 million clones, approximately 94% of them singletons; the top ten hold 0.95% to 1.5%. The specimen sequenced was naive CD8+ T cells sorted from blood. These receptors were taken from a man aged 18-30 years in good health.

The rearrangement joins TRBV19 to TRBJ2-2; tentative D call: TRBD2 (6 bases). Trimming removed 2 bases at V and 6 bases at J, with 13 bases between. CDR3 length: 15 residues. Germline V gene data show CDR1 as LNHDA and CDR2 as SQIVND (reference sequence). The CDR3 loop is CASSITGVVAGELFF. The CDR3 nucleotides are TGTGCCAGTAGTATAACGGGAGTAGTGGCCGGGGAGCTGTTTTTT.

This chain joins TRBV5-4 and TRBJ2-7; unclear D gene. The CDR3 length is 14 residues. Looked up from germline, CDR1 is SGHNT and CDR2 is YYREEE (reference sequence). The V end lost 0 bases, the J end lost 4 bases, and 11 bases lay between the germline ends. CDR3 in amino acids: CASSLEGNPYEQYF. The CDR3 DNA reads TGTGCCAGCAGCTTGGAAGGGAACCCATACGAGCAGTACTTC. The variable domain in full, completed from reference TRBV5-4 and TRBJ2-7, reads ETGVTQSPTHLIKTRGQQVTLRCSSQSGHNTVSWYQQALGQGPQFIFQYYREEENGRGNFPPRFSGLQFPNYSSELNVNALELDDSALYLCASSLEGNPYEQYFGPGTRLTVT.

J is TRBJ1-3 and V is TRBV4-3; possibly TRBD1 for D (5 bases). This CDR3 contains 17 residues. CDR1 and CDR2 (germline): LGHNA, YSLEER. Trimming left V 3 bases short and J 0 bases short, with 15 bases between. This chain's CDR3 is CASSHQGTWDSGNTIYF. The CDR3 nucleotides read TGCGCCAGCAGCCACCAAGGGACGTGGGACTCTGGAAACACCATATATTTT.

This rearrangement joins TRBV4-1 to TRBJ2-1; D may be TRBD1 or TRBD2 (5 bases each). Germline V gene data show CDR1 as MGHRA and CDR2 as YSYEKL. There are 17 residues in the CDR3. Trimming removed 2 bases at V and 0 bases at J, with 14 bases between. The CDR3: CASSQKPGRSSYNEQFF. DNA for the CDR3: TGCGCCAGCAGCCAAAAGCCGGGACGCAGCTCCTACAATGAGCAGTTCTTC.

The rearrangement joins TRBV27 to TRBJ2-7; TRBD1 aligns across 9 bases. Germline V gene data show CDR1 as MNHEY and CDR2 as SMNVEV (reference sequence). There are 14 residues in the CDR3. V was pared by 8 bases and J by 5 bases, with 10 bases of the junction left unmatched. The CDR3 nucleotides are TGTGCCAGCGGAAGCGGGACAGGGAACCACGAGCAGTACTTC. Translation: CASGSGTGNHEQYF.

This chain connects TRBV4-1 to TRBJ2-7; tentative D call: TRBD2 (6 bases). Germline CDR1 and CDR2: MGHRA and YSYEKL. The germline V and J ends were trimmed by 1 base and 0 bases, with 10 bases remaining between them. This CDR3 has 15 residues. The CDR3, as DNA: TGCGCCAGCAGCCAAGTTTCTAGCGACTCCTACGAGCAGTACTTC. It is translated as CASSQVSSDSYEQYF.

The chain is built from TRBV19 and TRBJ2-7; TRBD1 aligns across 10 bases. The CDR3 runs to 15 residues. J was trimmed by 6 bases and V by 3 bases; bases with no gene match: 8. In germline, CDR1 is LNHDA, CDR2 SQIVND (reference sequence). CDR3 bases: TGTGCCAGTAGTATGGCGAGCGGGACAGGGGTCGAGCAGTACTTC. This encodes CASSMASGTGVEQYF.

This clone was seen only once. The chain has TRBV4-3 and TRBJ2-1; 10 nucleotides align to TRBD2. This CDR3 has 15 amino acids. CDR1 is LGHNA and CDR2 is YSLEER in the germline V gene. J gave up 6 bases and V 2 bases, and 4 bases lay outside the gene matches. The CDR3 sequence is CASSQRSGGSNEQFF. In DNA form, the CDR3 reads TGCGCCAGCAGCCAACGTAGCGGGGGGTCCAATGAGCAGTTCTTC.

The rearrangement uses TRBV2 and TRBJ2-1; D gene unclear. Germline CDR1 reads SNHLY; CDR2 reads FYNNEI. CDR3 length: 13 amino acids. Trimming removed 8 bases at V and 4 bases at J, with 12 bases between. The CDR3 reads CASRDGLYNEQFF. The CDR3 coding sequence is TGTGCCAGCCGCGACGGTCTATACAATGAGCAGTTCTTC. Together with reference TRBV2 and TRBJ2-1, the CDR3 gives the full variable domain: EPEVTQTPSHQVTQMGQEVILRCVPISNHLYFYWYRQILGQKVEFLVSFYNNEISEKSEIFDDQFSVERPDGSNFTLKIRSTKLEDSAMYFCASRDGLYNEQFFGPGTRLTVL.

J is TRBJ2-7 and V is TRBV29-1; tentative D call: TRBD1 (6 bases). Trimming stripped 4 bases from V and 2 bases from J, with 12 bases between. The CDR3 has 13 amino acids. The germline gives CDR1 SQVTM, CDR2 ANQGSEA. CDR3 region: CSVVGRGTYEQYF. The CDR3 coding sequence is TGCAGCGTTGTAGGCAGGGGAACCTACGAGCAGTACTTC.

The chain carries TRBV7-9 and TRBJ2-6; 7 nucleotides line up with TRBD1. The trim removed 8 bases at V and 1 base at J, leaving 17 bases unmatched. Germline lookup yields CDR1 SEHNR and CDR2 FQNEAQ (reference sequence). This CDR3 is 19 amino acids long. CDR3 residues: CASGRNRGNPSSGANVLTF. The CDR3 bases are TGTGCCAGCGGCCGAAACAGGGGTAATCCGTCGTCTGGGGCCAACGTCCTGACTTTC.

V usage is TRBV18 and J usage is TRBJ1-6; unclear D gene. Germline CDR1 is KGHSH and CDR2 is LQKENI. CDR3 size: 13 residues. Trimming took off 5 bases at V and 7 bases at J, with 9 bases between the two ends. The CDR3 DNA sequence: TGTGCCAGCTCAGGGGTGCGGAATTCACCCCTCCACTTT. Its protein product is CASSGVRNSPLHF.

The chain has TRBV30 and TRBJ2-3; possibly TRBD1 for D (6 bases). CDR3 size: 17 residues. Germline CDR1 and CDR2: GTSNPN and SVGIG (reference sequence). Trimming removed 2 bases at V and 2 bases at J, with 20 bases between. The CDR3 region is CAWSLGGLGADTDTQYF. The CDR3 DNA follows: TGTGCCTGGAGTCTCGGAGGTTTGGGGGCGGACACAGATACGCAGTATTTT. The whole variable domain, filled in from reference TRBV30 and TRBJ2-3, reads SQTIHQWPATLVQPVGSPLSLECTVEGTSNPNLYWYRQAAGRGLQLLFYSVGIGQISSEVPQNLSASRPQDRQFILSSKKLLLSDSGFYLCAWSLGGLGADTDTQYFGPGTRLTVL.

The V and J genes are TRBV9 and TRBJ2-1; 7 bases match TRBD2. In germline, CDR1 is SGDLS, CDR2 YYNGEE. J gave up 0 bases and V 4 bases, and 7 bases lay outside the gene matches. This CDR3 is built from 16 residues. The CDR3 DNA follows: TGTGCCAGCAGCCCTCCGGGCGGGAGCTCCTACAATGAGCAGTTCTTC. This encodes CASSPPGGSSYNEQFF.